Below, 27 T cell receptor beta chains from the same sample are listed, as sequenced in a study of blood T cells in healthy people across ages. For the second PCR, which ran for roughly 7 to 11 cycles, a sample-barcoded 5' primer and a J-beta primer mix were used. TCRdb re-analysed the 5' RACE reads in MiXCR, keeping a single row per CDR3 protein. The table lists 1.5 million to 1.9 million distinct CDR3 sequences, roughly 43% of them singletons. The sequenced sample was blood. Receptor source: a woman under 30 in good health.

V usage is TRBV12-3 or TRBV12-4 and J usage is TRBJ1-1; D call uncertain. V lost 6 bases and J lost 8, with 10 bases in between. The CDR3 extends over 11 amino acids. This CDR3 reads CASRKQWEAFF. In nucleotides, the CDR3 is TGTGCCAGCAGGAAACAGTGGGAAGCTTTCTTT.

This chain joins TRBV20-1 and TRBJ2-1, with a weak D call TRBD1 (6 bases). Trimming removed 0 bases at V and 7 bases at J, with 16 bases between. This CDR3 spans 15 amino acids. Germline V gives CDR1 DFQATT, CDR2 SNEGSKA (reference sequence). The CDR3 DNA follows: TGCAGTGCTAGAGATCCCACCGCCCAGGGGAATGAGCAGTTCTTC. Its protein product is CSARDPTAQGNEQFF.

The V and J genes are TRBV12-3 or TRBV12-4 and TRBJ2-4; 10 positions match TRBD1. The J call is doubtful: the DNA matches TRBJ2-7 better. The CDR3 is made up of 13 amino acids. CDR3 DNA sequence: TGTGCCAGCAGTGACGGGACAGGGGACGAGCAGTACTTC. As protein: CASSDGTGDEQYF.

This clonotype was seen a handful of times. This rearrangement joins TRBV5-1 to TRBJ2-5; D unresolved. In germline, CDR1 is SGHRS, CDR2 YFSETQ. The CDR3 sequence is 14 residues long. V was clipped by 0 bases and J by 0 bases, with 6 bases between them. As DNA, the CDR3 is TGCGCCAGCAGCTTGGTATACGACCAAGAGACCCAGTACTTC. Translated, it gives CASSLVYDQETQYF. Complete variable domain (other parts from reference TRBV5-1 and TRBJ2-5): KAGVTQTPRYLIKTRGQQVTLSCSPISGHRSVSWYQQTPGQGLQFLFEYFSETQRNKGNFPGRFSGRQFSNSRSEMNVSTLELGDSALYLCASSLVYDQETQYFGPGTRLLVL.

Worth noting for this clonotype: A much larger clone is a single base away; this may be a read error. J is TRBJ2-5 and V is TRBV12-3 or TRBV12-4; D is undetermined. The CDR3 totals 14 residues. V was clipped by 3 bases and J by 4 bases, with 12 bases between them. The CDR3 nucleotides are TGTGCCAGCAGTTTGCGTAATTTGGCAGAGACCCAGTACTTC. This sequence encodes CASSLRNLAETQYF.

In regard to this clonotype: The junction differs from germline at one of its ends, possibly a read error. The chain has TRBV7-9 and TRBJ2-3; 11 bases align to TRBD2. Germline V lookup: CDR1 SEHNR, CDR2 FQNEAQ (reference sequence). The CDR3 loop spans 15 amino acids. The CDR3 sequence is CANSLLAGGTDTQYF. In nucleotides, the CDR3 is TGTGCCAACAGCTTACTAGCGGGGGGCACAGATACGCAGTATTTT.

The rearrangement uses TRBV7-9 and TRBJ1-4; 7 positions match TRBD1. Germline CDR1 is SEHNR and CDR2 is FQNEAQ (reference sequence). The CDR3 sequence is 15 residues long. Unmatched junction bases numbered 6, after V lost 4 bases and J lost 4 bases. CDR3 region: CASSSQGDDNEKLFF. Written as DNA, the CDR3 is TGTGCCAGCAGCTCCCAGGGGGACGATAATGAAAAACTGTTTTTT.

The V and J genes are TRBV7-8 and TRBJ1-2; TRBD1 might be the D (6 bases). The length of the CDR3 is 15 residues. The germline gives CDR1 SGHVS, CDR2 FQNEAQ. V was clipped by 4 bases and J by 0 bases, with 12 bases between them. The CDR3 region is CASSWGGLANYGYTF. In nucleotides, the CDR3 is TGTGCCAGCAGCTGGGGGGGCCTAGCTAACTATGGCTACACCTTC.

The rearrangement links TRBV20-1 to TRBJ2-7; 9 bases agree with TRBD2. This CDR3 contains 14 residues. Per the germline V gene, CDR1 is DFQATT and CDR2 is SNEGSKA (reference sequence). V shed 0 bases, J shed 2 bases, and the junction held 2 bases outside the gene matches. The CDR3 coding sequence is TGCAGTGCTAGAGAGCGGGAGGGTCCCTACGAGCAGTACTTC. Encoded protein: CSAREREGPYEQYF.

This clonotype has only a few counts. The chain combines TRBV7-2 with TRBJ2-4; TRBD2 matches at 9 bases. The J call is doubtful: the DNA matches TRBJ2-5 better. The CDR3 length is 17 residues. Germline V gene sequence: CDR1 SGHTA, CDR2 FQGNSA. The CDR3 sequence: CASSFDWIAGVKVTQYF. CDR3 nucleotide sequence: TGTGCCAGCAGCTTTGACTGGATAGCGGGAGTTAAGGTGACCCAGTACTTC.

Of note for this clonotype: One end of the junction does not line up with germline, which may come from a read error. The V and J genes are TRBV14 and TRBJ1-1; no definite D call. CDR1 SGHDN and CDR2 FVKESK come from the germline V gene. This CDR3 has 13 amino acids. The DNA for the CDR3 is TGTACCAGCAGGAAAAACACAAACACTGAAGCTTTCTTT. Its translation is CTSRKNTNTEAFF.

The genes are TRBV30 and TRBJ2-7; TRBD2 matches at 7 bases. The CDR3 has 14 amino acids. Trimming took 2 bases from V and 0 from J; bases not matched to a gene: 4. CDR1 and CDR2 (germline): GTSNPN, SVGIG (reference sequence). CDR3 sequence (DNA): TGTGCCTGGAGTCCCGGGACTACCTCCTACGAGCAGTACTTC. It yields the protein CAWSPGTTSYEQYF.

This clonotype was counted only a few times. This rearrangement joins TRBV4-3 to TRBJ2-7, with 7 positions matching TRBD2. Looked up from germline, CDR1 is LGHNA and CDR2 is YSLEER. The V and J ends lost 0 bases and 3 bases, in that order; junction bases with no gene match: 11. The CDR3 runs 17 residues. The CDR3 DNA follows: TGCGCCAGCAGCCAAGATTTGGGGAGGGGCTACTTCTACGAGCAGTACTTC. Translation: CASSQDLGRGYFYEQYF.

This clonotype was seen a few times. The chain recombines TRBV12-3 or TRBV12-4 with TRBJ1-2; D remains unclear. Trimming cost V 4 bases and J 0 bases, with 6 bases left between them. CDR3 size: 13 residues. For the CDR3, the DNA is TGTGCCAGCAGTTATCGGCCTAACTATGGCTACACCTTC. Its protein is CASSYRPNYGYTF.

This clonotype has only a few counts. The gene calls are TRBV20-1 and TRBJ1-2, with unresolved D. CDR3 length: 15 residues. Germline V gives CDR1 DFQATT, CDR2 SNEGSKA (reference sequence). V gave up 1 base and J gave up 2 bases, with 14 bases separating them. CDR3 DNA sequence: TGCAGTGCTAGAGCGGGAGCCGGACCGAACTATGGCTACACCTTC. Translation: CSARAGAGPNYGYTF.

The V gene is TRBV27, the J gene TRBJ2-1; 9 bases line up with TRBD1. After removal of 5 bases from V and 7 bases from J, the junction contained 9 bases not matched to a gene. The CDR3 sequence is 15 residues long. The V gene's germline CDR1 is MNHEY and CDR2 SMNVEV (reference sequence). CDR3 in DNA: TGTGCCAGCAGTCCATACAGGGGGCTCCTTAATGAGCAGTTCTTC. Protein: CASSPYRGLLNEQFF.

Note on this clonotype: An end of the junction differs from the germline gene, which may be a read error. The chain combines TRBV27 with TRBJ2-7; no clear D. There are 14 residues in the CDR3. From germline, CDR1 is MNHEY and CDR2 SMNVEV (reference sequence). This CDR3 reads CANSSYRSSYEQYF. In nucleotides, the CDR3 is TGTGCCAACAGTTCATACCGATCCTCCTACGAGCAGTACTTC.

The chain joins TRBV25-1 to TRBJ1-6; no firm D call. The V and J ends lost 7 bases and 9 bases respectively, with 13 bases between them. The CDR3 extends over 13 amino acids. Germline values: CDR1 MGHDK, CDR2 SYGVNS. The CDR3 protein is CASKKEVRSPLHF. The CDR3 DNA reads TGTGCCAGCAAAAAGGAAGTTCGTTCACCCCTCCACTTT.

The V call is TRBV10-3, the J call TRBJ2-5; 11 nucleotides align to TRBD1. There are 13 residues in the CDR3. J lost 3 bases, V lost 8 bases, and 2 bases had no gene match. Germline CDR1 is ENHRY and CDR2 is SYGVKD. The CDR3 loop reads CAIGTGGKETQYF. The CDR3 DNA is TGTGCCATCGGGACAGGGGGAAAAGAGACCCAGTACTTC.

This clonotype was seen at least ten times. V usage is TRBV20-1 and J usage is TRBJ2-3; D uncertain. Deletions cut 3 bases from V and 5 bases from J, with 6 bases between. Germline CDR1 reads DFQATT; CDR2 reads SNEGSKA (reference sequence). The CDR3 has 11 amino acids. DNA of the CDR3: TGCAGTGCTAGGTCCGTAGATACGCAGTATTTT. Translating gives CSARSVDTQYF.

V and J are TRBV14 and TRBJ2-7, with TRBD1 matching 7 bases. The CDR3 has 15 amino acids. Germline V CDR1 and CDR2: SGHDN, FVKESK. Trimming cost V 9 bases and J 2 bases; bases outside gene matches: 13. The CDR3: CASGTARIKTYEQYF. CDR3 coding DNA: TGTGCCAGTGGGACAGCGAGAATAAAGACCTACGAGCAGTACTTC.

This chain joins TRBV28 and TRBJ2-7; 11 nucleotides line up with TRBD2. Germline CDR1 reads MDHEN; CDR2 reads SYDVKM. The CDR3 covers 13 residues. With V trimmed by 6 bases and J by 2 bases, 0 bases remained unmatched. This CDR3 is CASRTSGAYEQYF. CDR3 coding DNA: TGTGCCAGCAGGACTAGCGGGGCCTACGAGCAGTACTTC.

Points on this clonotype: A read error may produce the germline difference seen at one junction end. This sequence joins TRBV7-2 and TRBJ1-5, with D uncertain. From germline, CDR1 is SGHTA and CDR2 FQGNSA. The CDR3 is 15 amino acids. CDR3 DNA sequence: TGTGCCAGCAGCTTAGTTCAAGCTAGCAATCAGTCCCAGCATTTT. Its protein is CASSLVQASNQSQHF.

This clonotype came up a few times. V and J are TRBV9 and TRBJ2-3, with TRBD2 as a possible D gene (6 bases). Germline V gene data show CDR1 as SGDLS and CDR2 as YYNGEE. The CDR3 length is 16 residues. The V end was cut by 1 base, the J end by 0 bases, with 12 bases between. CDR3 coding DNA: TGTGCCAGCAGCGTACTCGGGGGAAGGAGCACAGATACGCAGTATTTT. Translating gives CASSVLGGRSTDTQYF.

This clonotype appeared once. The chain combines TRBV7-2 with TRBJ1-1, with TRBD1 identical over 7 bases. Germline CDR1 and CDR2: SGHTA and FQGNSA. Trimming cost V 6 bases and J 4 bases; bases outside gene matches: 11. The CDR3 length is 15 residues. The CDR3 DNA is TGTGCCAGCAGAAACCAGGGGGGCACTGGCACTGAAGCTTTCTTT. As protein: CASRNQGGTGTEAFF.

V usage is TRBV12-3 or TRBV12-4 and J usage is TRBJ2-1, with D tentatively TRBD1 (6 bases). V dropped 5 bases and J dropped 0 bases, with 14 bases sitting between them. CDR3 length: 16 amino acids. CDR3 sequence (DNA): TGTGCCAGCAGTCCCGGGACACCCAGCTCCTACAATGAGCAGTTCTTC. Protein sequence: CASSPGTPSSYNEQFF.

This clonotype has more than one count but fewer than ten. The chain has TRBV7-2 and TRBJ1-5, with D tentatively TRBD1 (5 bases). Deletions cut 5 bases from V and 7 bases from J, with 15 bases between. Germline values: CDR1 SGHTA, CDR2 FQGNSA. This CDR3 has 14 amino acids. The CDR3 DNA follows: TGTGCCAGCAGCCCCCGTCAGGGTCGACAGCCCCAGCATTTT. It encodes CASSPRQGRQPQHF.